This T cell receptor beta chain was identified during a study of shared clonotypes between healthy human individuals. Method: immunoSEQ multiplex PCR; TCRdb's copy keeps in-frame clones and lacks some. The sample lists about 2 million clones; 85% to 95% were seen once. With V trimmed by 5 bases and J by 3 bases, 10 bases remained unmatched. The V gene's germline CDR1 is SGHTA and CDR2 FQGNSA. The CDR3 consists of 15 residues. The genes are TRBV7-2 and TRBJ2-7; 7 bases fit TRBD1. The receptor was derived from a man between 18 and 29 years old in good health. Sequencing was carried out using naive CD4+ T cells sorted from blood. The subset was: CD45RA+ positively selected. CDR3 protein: CASSREPGQSYEQYF. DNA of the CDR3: TGTGCCAGCAGCAGGGAACCGGGACAGAGCTACGAGCAGTACTTC.